One and the same sample provided the 5 T cell receptor beta chains below, sequenced in a study of OX40 agonist ivuxolimab in advanced cancers. The library was produced with the immunoSEQ multiplex PCR assay. TCRdb holds this immuneACCESS table with in-frame rearrangements only. Some clones are missing; in checked studies, unresolved V genes explain under half, and the rest has no known cause. The sample profile shows 90,000 to 130,000 clones; under 95% of them were found once. The ten largest clonotypes hold roughly 0.61% of the sample. The sequencing used CD4+ or CD8+ T cells sorted from blood, collected in a trial of the OX40 agonist ivuxolimab. The receptors derive from an adult with an advanced solid tumor such as melanoma, head and neck, liver or kidney cancer.

The chain joins TRBV27 to TRBJ1-3; 9 bases line up with TRBD1. The V and J ends lost 5 bases and 4 bases, in that order; junction bases with no gene match: 18. Germline assignment: CDR1 MNHEY and CDR2 SMNVEV (reference sequence). CDR3 length: 19 amino acids. The CDR3 loop is CASSATPGQGRYLGNTIYF. The DNA for the CDR3 is TGTGCCAGCAGTGCCACACCGGGACAGGGACGTTATCTCGGAAACACCATATATTTT.

CDR3 in DNA: TGTGCCAGCAGCTTGGGACTTTTATCCACAGATACGCAGTATTTT. Its translation: CASSLGLLSTDTQYF. J is TRBJ2-3 and V is TRBV7-2; D perhaps matches TRBD2 (6 bases). Germline V lookup: CDR1 SGHTA, CDR2 FQGNSA. The length of the CDR3 is 15 residues. V was clipped by 3 bases and J by 2 bases, with 12 bases between them.

CDR3 sequence: CASSYSGGVHNEQFF. The CDR3 coding sequence is TGTGCCAGCAGTTACTCGGGGGGAGTTCACAATGAGCAGTTCTTC. V gene TRBV6-6 combines with J gene TRBJ2-1; the D gene is possibly TRBD2 (6 bases). The CDR3 spans 15 residues. Per the germline V gene, CDR1 is MNHNY and CDR2 is SVGAGI (reference sequence). Between the trimmed V and J ends, which lost 0 bases and 5 bases, there was a span of 11 bases.

V and J are TRBV11-2 and TRBJ2-5; 8 bases match TRBD1. Per the germline V gene, CDR1 is SGHAT and CDR2 is FQNNGV. The CDR3 contains 15 residues. Trimming at V came to 4 bases and at J to 4 bases, leaving 8 bases not matched to a gene. For the CDR3, the DNA is TGTGCCAGCAGCTGGCAGGGGGCGGTAGGAGAGACCCAGTACTTC. As protein: CASSWQGAVGETQYF.

The chain has TRBV30 and TRBJ1-2; TRBD1 aligns across 7 bases. There are 13 residues in the CDR3. Germline values: CDR1 GTSNPN, CDR2 SVGIG (reference sequence). After removal of 3 bases from V and 1 base from J, the junction contained 2 bases not matched to a gene. This chain's CDR3 is CAWSGDSNYGYTF. The DNA for the CDR3 is TGTGCCTGGAGCGGGGACAGTAACTATGGCTACACCTTC.